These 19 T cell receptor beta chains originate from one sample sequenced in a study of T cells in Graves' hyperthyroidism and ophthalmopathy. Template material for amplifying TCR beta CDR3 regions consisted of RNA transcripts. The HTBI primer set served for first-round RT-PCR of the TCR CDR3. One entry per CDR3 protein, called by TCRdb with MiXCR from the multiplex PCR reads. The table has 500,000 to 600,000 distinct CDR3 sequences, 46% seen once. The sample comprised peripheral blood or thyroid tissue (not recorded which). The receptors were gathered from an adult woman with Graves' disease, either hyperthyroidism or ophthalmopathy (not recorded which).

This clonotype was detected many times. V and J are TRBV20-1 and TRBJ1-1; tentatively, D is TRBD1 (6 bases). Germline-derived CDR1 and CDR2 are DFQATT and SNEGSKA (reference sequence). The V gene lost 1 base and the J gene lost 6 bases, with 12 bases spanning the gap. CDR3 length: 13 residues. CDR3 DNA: TGCAGTGCTAGAGTTCCCGCAGGGGCTGAAGCTTTCTTT. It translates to CSARVPAGAEAFF.

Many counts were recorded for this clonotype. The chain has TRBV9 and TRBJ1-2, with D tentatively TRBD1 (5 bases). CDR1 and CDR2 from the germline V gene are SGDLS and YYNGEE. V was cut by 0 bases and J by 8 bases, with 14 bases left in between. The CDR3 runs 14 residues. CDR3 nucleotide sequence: TGTGCCAGCAGCGTAGTGGCGGGGGATCGGGGCTACACCTTC. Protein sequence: CASSVVAGDRGYTF.

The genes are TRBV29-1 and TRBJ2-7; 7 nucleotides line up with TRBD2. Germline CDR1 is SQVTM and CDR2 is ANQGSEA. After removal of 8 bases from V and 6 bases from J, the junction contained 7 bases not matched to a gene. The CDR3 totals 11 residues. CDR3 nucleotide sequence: TGCAGCTTAAGCGGGAACCGCGAGCAGTACTTC. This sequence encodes CSLSGNREQYF.

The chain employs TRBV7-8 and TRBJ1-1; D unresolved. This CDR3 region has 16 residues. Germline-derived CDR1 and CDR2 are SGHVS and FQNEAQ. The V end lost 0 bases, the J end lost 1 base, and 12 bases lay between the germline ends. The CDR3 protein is CASSLAVRPGNTEAFF. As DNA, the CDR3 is TGTGCCAGCAGCTTAGCAGTCAGGCCCGGGAACACTGAAGCTTTCTTT.

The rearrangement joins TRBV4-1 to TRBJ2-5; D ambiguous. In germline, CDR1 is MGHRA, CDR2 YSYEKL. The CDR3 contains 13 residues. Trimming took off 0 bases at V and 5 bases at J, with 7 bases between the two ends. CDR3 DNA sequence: TGCGCCAGCAGCCAAGATGATTTTGAGACCCAGTACTTC. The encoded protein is CASSQDDFETQYF.

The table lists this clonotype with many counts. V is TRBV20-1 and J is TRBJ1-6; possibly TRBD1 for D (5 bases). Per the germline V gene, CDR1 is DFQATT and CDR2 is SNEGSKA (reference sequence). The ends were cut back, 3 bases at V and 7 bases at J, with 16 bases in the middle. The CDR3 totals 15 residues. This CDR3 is CSASIQGGQNSPLHF. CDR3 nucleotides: TGCAGTGCTAGTATTCAGGGTGGCCAGAATTCACCCCTCCACTTT.

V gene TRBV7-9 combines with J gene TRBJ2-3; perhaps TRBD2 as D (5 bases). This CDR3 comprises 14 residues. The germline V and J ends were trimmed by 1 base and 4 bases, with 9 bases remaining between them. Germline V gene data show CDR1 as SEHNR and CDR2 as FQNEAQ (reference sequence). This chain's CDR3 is CASSLEGAADTQYF. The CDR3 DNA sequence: TGTGCCAGCAGCTTAGAGGGAGCCGCAGATACGCAGTATTTT.

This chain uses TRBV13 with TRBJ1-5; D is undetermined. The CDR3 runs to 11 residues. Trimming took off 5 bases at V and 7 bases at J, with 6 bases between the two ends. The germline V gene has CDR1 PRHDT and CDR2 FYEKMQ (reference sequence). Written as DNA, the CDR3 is TGTGCCAGCAGCCCTGGGCAGCCCCAGCATTTT. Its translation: CASSPGQPQHF.

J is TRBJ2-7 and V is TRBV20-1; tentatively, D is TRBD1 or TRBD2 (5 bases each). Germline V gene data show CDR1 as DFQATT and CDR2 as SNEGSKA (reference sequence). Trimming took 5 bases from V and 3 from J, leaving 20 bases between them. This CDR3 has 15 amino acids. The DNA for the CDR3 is TGCAGTGCTCATCCTTTCCGGGACGGAAACTACGAGCAGTACTTC. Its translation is CSAHPFRDGNYEQYF.

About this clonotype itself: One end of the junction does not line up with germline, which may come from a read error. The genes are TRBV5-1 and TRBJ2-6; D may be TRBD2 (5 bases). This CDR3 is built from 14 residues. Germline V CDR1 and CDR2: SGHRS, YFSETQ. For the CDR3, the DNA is TGCGCCAGCAGCCCAGGATGGGTAGGAGGCACTGAAGCTTTC. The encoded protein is CASSPGWVGGTEAF.

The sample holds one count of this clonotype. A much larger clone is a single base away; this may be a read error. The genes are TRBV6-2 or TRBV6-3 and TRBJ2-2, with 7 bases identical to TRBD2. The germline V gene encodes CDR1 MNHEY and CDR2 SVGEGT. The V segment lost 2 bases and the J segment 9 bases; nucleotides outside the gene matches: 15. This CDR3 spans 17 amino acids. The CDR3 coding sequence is TGTGCCAGCAGTTACGAAGCTAGCGGAGCTCGGACCAGGGAGCTGTTTTTT. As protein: CASSYEASGARTRELFF.

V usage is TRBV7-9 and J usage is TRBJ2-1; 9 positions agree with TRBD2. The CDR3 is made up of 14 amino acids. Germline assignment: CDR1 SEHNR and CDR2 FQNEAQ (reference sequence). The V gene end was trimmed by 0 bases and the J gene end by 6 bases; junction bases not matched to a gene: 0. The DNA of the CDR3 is TGTGCCAGCAGCTTAGCGACTAGCGGCAATGAGCAGTTCTTC. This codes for CASSLATSGNEQFF. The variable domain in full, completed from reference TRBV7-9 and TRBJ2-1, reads DTGVSQNPRHKITKRGQNVTFRCDPISEHNRLYWYRQTLGQGPEFLTYFQNEAQLEKSRLLSDRFSAERPKGSFSTLEIQRTEQGDSAMYLCASSLATSGNEQFFGPGTRLTVL.

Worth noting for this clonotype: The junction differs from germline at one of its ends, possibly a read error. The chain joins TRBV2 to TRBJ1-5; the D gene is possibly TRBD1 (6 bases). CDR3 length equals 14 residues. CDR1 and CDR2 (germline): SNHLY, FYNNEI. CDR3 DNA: TGTGCCTGCAGTGAAGGGCAGGGGCCTCAGCCCCAGCATTTT. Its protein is CACSEGQGPQPQHF.

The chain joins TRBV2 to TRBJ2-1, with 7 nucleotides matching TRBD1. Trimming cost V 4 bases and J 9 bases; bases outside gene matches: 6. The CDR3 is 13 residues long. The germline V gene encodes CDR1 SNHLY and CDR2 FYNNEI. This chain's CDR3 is CASSGGQMGEQFF. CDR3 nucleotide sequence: TGTGCCAGCAGTGGGGGACAGATGGGTGAGCAGTTCTTC.

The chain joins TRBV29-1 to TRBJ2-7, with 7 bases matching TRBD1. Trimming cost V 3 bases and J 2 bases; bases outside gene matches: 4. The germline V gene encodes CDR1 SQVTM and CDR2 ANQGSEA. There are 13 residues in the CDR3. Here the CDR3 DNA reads TGCAGCGTTGAGGGGACAGTTACCTACGAGCAGTACTTC. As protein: CSVEGTVTYEQYF.

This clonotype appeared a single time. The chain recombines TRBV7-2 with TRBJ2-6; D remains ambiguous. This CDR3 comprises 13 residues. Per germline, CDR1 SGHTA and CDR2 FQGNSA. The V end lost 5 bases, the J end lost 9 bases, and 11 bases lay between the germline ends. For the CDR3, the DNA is TGTGCCAGCAGCCACCCCGGGTACAACGTCCTGACTTTC. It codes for CASSHPGYNVLTF. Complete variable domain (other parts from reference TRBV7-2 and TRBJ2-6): GAGVSQSPSNKVTEKGKDVELRCDPISGHTALYWYRQSLGQGLEFLIYFQGNSAPDKSGLPSDRFSAERTGGSVSTLTIQRTQQEDSAVYLCASSHPGYNVLTFGAGSRLTVL.

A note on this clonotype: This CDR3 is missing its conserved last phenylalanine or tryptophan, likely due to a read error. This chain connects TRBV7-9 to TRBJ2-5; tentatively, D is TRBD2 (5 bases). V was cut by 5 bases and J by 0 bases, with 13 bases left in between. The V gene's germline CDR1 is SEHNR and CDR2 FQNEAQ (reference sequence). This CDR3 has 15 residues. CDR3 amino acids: CASSEDLLYQETQYI. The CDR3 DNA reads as TGTGCCAGCAGCGAGGACTTGCTCTACCAAGAGACCCAGTACATC.

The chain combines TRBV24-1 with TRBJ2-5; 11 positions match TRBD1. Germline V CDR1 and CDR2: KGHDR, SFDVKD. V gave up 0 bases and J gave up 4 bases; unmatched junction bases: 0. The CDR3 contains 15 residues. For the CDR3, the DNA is TGTGCCACCAGTGATTTGGGGACAGGGGGAGAGACCCAGTACTTC. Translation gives CATSDLGTGGETQYF.

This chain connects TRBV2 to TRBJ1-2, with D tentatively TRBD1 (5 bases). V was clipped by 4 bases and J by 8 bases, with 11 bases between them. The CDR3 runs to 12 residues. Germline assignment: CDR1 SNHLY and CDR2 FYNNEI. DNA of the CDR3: TGTGCCAGCAGTGGTGGGACCGTCGGCTACACCTTC. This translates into CASSGGTVGYTF.